This entry features one T cell receptor beta chain sequence. Its antigen remains unidentified. One end of the junction varies from germline; a read error may be responsible. There were TCR beta CDR3 regions amplified from RNA transcripts. Using the HTBI primer set, a first-round RT-PCR was run on the TCR CDR3. One entry per CDR3 protein, called by TCRdb with MiXCR from the multiplex PCR reads. The sample lists roughly 100,000 distinct CDR3 sequences, about 37% occurring once. The record originates from a study of T cells in Graves' hyperthyroidism and ophthalmopathy. Findings of the study overall: Ophthalmopathy and stable hyperthyroidism were separated by a 13 V-J model.

The germline CDR1 and CDR2 sequences are SGHRS and YFSETQ. This CDR3 region has 21 residues. The chain uses TRBV5-1 and TRBJ2-6; TRBD1 aligns across 10 bases. The source of this sequence is a woman between 25 and 40 years old with Graves' hyperthyroidism. The sequenced sample was peripheral blood or thyroid tissue (not recorded which). CDR3 amino acids: CASSPGGRDRGARPGANVLTF. CDR3 bases: TGTGCCAGCAGCCCGGGGGGCCGGGACAGGGGCGCCCGTCCTGGGGCCAACGTCCTGACTTTC.